The clone carrying this TCR beta chain showed up just a few times. What it binds is unknown. This specimen belongs to a study of beta chain features in type 1 diabetes. Study observations and caveats: Reduced insertions and increased deletions marked VDJ junctions in type 1 diabetes patients. Possibly, sequencing cDNA over-represented cells that had high TCR expression levels.

Sorting with CD45RO/CCR7/CD25/CD127/CD95/CD27 yielded naive, central memory, regulatory and stem-like memory CD4+ cells. Germline V gene lookup returns CDR1 SGDLS and CDR2 YYNGEE. The CDR3 extends over 20 amino acids. Trimming pared 0 bases from V and 0 bases from J, leaving 21 bases between. Reverse transcribing all isolated RNA meant expressed TCRB transcripts were sequenced. About 3.57 million reads per sample on average were obtained from naive, central memory and regulatory T cell samples. The protocol was immunoSEQ multiplex PCR, while the TCRdb copy is restricted to in-frame clones and leaves out a portion. The profile covers 900,000 or so clones, with 17% appearing a single time and 0.02% to 0.025% taken by the ten largest.

The genes are TRBV9 and TRBJ2-2; D may match TRBD1 or TRBD2 (6 bases each). The clonotype originates from a woman between 18 and 30 years old in good health. Sequenced material: naive CD4+ T cells from blood. The chain's CDR3 is CASSVGVGGGSLTNTGELFF. The CDR3 DNA follows: TGTGCCAGCAGCGTAGGGGTAGGGGGAGGTTCCCTCACGAACACCGGGGAGCTGTTTTTT.